One sample yielded the 26 T cell receptor beta chains listed below, sequenced in a study of early T cells in non-severe SARS-CoV-2 infection. From the 5' RACE reads, TCRdb called clonotypes with MiXCR, one entry per CDR3 protein. This sample has 97,000 or so distinct CDR3 sequences, with 10% to 15% found just once. Specimen: whole blood. The receptors were gathered from an adult who was a healthcare worker with PCR-confirmed SARS-CoV-2 infection or an uninfected control (not recorded which).

This clonotype occurred many times. This chain uses TRBV28 with TRBJ2-5; TRBD1 agrees at 8 bases. V was pared by 5 bases and J by 5 bases, with 7 bases of the junction left unmatched. Per the germline V gene, CDR1 is MDHEN and CDR2 is SYDVKM. This CDR3 is built from 14 residues. Written as DNA, the CDR3 is TGTGCCAGCAGTACCGGACAGGGCCGCGAGACCCAGTACTTC. Protein: CASSTGQGRETQYF.

V and J are TRBV30 and TRBJ1-2; D call uncertain. This CDR3 has 11 residues. Germline CDR1 and CDR2: GTSNPN and SVGIG (reference sequence). Trimming cost V 7 bases and J 4 bases, with 10 bases left between them. CDR3 in DNA: TGTGCCTCGGACCCCCTCTATGGCTACACCTTC. It encodes CASDPLYGYTF.

This clonotype was seen ten or more times. The chain has TRBV7-2 and TRBJ1-6, with 7 bases aligning to TRBD1. The CDR3 runs to 17 residues. V shed 8 bases and J 4 bases; nucleotides not matched to a gene: 14. Germline CDR1 SGHTA, CDR2 FQGNSA. The CDR3 here is CASGPRQGLRYNSPLHF. The CDR3 DNA sequence: TGTGCCAGCGGCCCTCGACAGGGTCTGCGTTATAATTCACCCCTCCACTTT. The full variable domain, rest sourced from reference TRBV7-2 and TRBJ1-6, is GAGVSQSPSNKVTEKGKDVELRCDPISGHTALYWYRQSLGQGLEFLIYFQGNSAPDKSGLPSDRFSAERTGGSVSTLTIQRTQQEDSAVYLCASGPRQGLRYNSPLHFGNGTRLTVT.

This clonotype was counted a few times. In DNA, the CDR3 is TGTGCCAGCTCACCAACCAGCGGGAGCTCCTACAATGAGCAGTTCTTC. Encoded protein: CASSPTSGSSYNEQFF. The chain couples TRBV18 to TRBJ2-1; 8 positions match TRBD2. CDR3 length: 16 residues. The V and J ends lost 2 bases and 0 bases, in that order; junction bases with no gene match: 3. Germline assignment: CDR1 KGHSH and CDR2 LQKENI.

V usage is TRBV12-2 and J usage is TRBJ2-7; TRBD1 reflects the table's D call only, with no check against the DNA. TRBV12-2 represents a pseudogene. CDR3 length equals 15 residues. DNA of the CDR3: TGTGCAAGTCGCTCCCCCCTCGGATCCCCCTACGAGCAGTACTTC. Encoded protein: CASRSPLGSPYEQYF.

This clonotype was counted ten times or more. V gene TRBV5-1 combines with J gene TRBJ1-2; no definite D call. There are 13 residues in the CDR3. Trimming removed 0 bases from V and 8 bases from J, with 11 bases in between. Per germline, CDR1 SGHRS and CDR2 YFSETQ. The CDR3 sequence: CASSLEQIGGYTF. The CDR3 nucleotides are TGCGCCAGCAGCTTGGAACAGATCGGGGGCTACACCTTC.

The chain recombines TRBV20-1 with TRBJ2-3; TRBD2 matches 7 bases. With 5 bases clipped from V and 6 bases from J, the junction kept 17 bases outside the gene matches. Germline V gene sequence: CDR1 DFQATT, CDR2 SNEGSKA (reference sequence). This CDR3 comprises 16 residues. This CDR3 is CSAPFVAGAYGDTQYF. CDR3 bases: TGCAGTGCTCCTTTCGTGGCGGGAGCCTACGGGGATACGCAGTATTTT.

The chain joins TRBV20-1 to TRBJ2-5; D may be TRBD1 or TRBD2 (5 bases each). CDR3 length: 16 residues. Trimming took off 0 bases at V and 4 bases at J, with 18 bases between the two ends. The germline V gene has CDR1 DFQATT and CDR2 SNEGSKA (reference sequence). The CDR3 bases are TGCAGTGCTAGAGATCAAGGAGGCAGGGCAGCAGAGACCCAGTACTTC. It translates to CSARDQGGRAAETQYF.

The sample holds many counts of this clonotype. The CDR3 DNA reads as TGTGCCAGCAGTTTAGCGACTCACACCGGGGAGCTGTTTTTT. This translates into CASSLATHTGELFF. The chain links TRBV28 to TRBJ2-2; D unresolved. V lost 2 bases to trimming and J lost 3 bases, with 7 bases between them. Germline V gene sequence: CDR1 MDHEN, CDR2 SYDVKM. This CDR3 has 14 residues.

The sample holds a few counts of this clonotype. The V and J genes are TRBV2 and TRBJ2-1; no definite D call. Trimming took off 7 bases at V and 4 bases at J, with 8 bases between the two ends. CDR1 and CDR2 from the germline V gene are SNHLY and FYNNEI. The CDR3 is 12 amino acids. The CDR3 sequence: CASTKQYNEQFF. DNA of the CDR3: TGTGCCAGCACTAAACAGTACAATGAGCAGTTCTTC.

The sample holds many counts of this clonotype. V usage is TRBV28 and J usage is TRBJ2-1; a possible D gene is TRBD2 (6 bases). Per the germline V gene, CDR1 is MDHEN and CDR2 is SYDVKM. The CDR3 extends over 15 amino acids. V lost 2 bases and J lost 7, with 15 bases in between. CDR3 loop: CASSLGGRPGNEQFF. The CDR3 DNA is TGTGCCAGCAGTTTAGGGGGGAGGCCGGGGAATGAGCAGTTCTTC.

This clonotype was detected many times. The V gene is TRBV6-4, the J gene TRBJ2-2, with D uncertain. Trimming shortened V by 3 bases and J by 5 bases, and 7 bases separated the two germline ends. Germline CDR1 and CDR2: MRHNA and SNTAGT. The CDR3 is 13 amino acids. The CDR3 protein is CASSEGSTGELFF. In nucleotides, the CDR3 is TGTGCCAGCAGTGAAGGGTCGACCGGGGAGCTGTTTTTT.

The chain joins TRBV19 to TRBJ1-5; D is perhaps TRBD1 (5 bases). This CDR3 has 15 amino acids. From germline, CDR1 is LNHDA and CDR2 SQIVND (reference sequence). V shed 0 bases and J shed 4 bases, with 10 bases lying between them. In DNA, the CDR3 is TGTGCCAGTAGTATAGAAGCGACAGCAAATCAGCCCCAGCATTTT. Translated, it gives CASSIEATANQPQHF.

The chain recombines TRBV12-3 or TRBV12-4 with TRBJ2-1; 8 bases are shared with TRBD2. Trimming removed 5 bases from V and 1 base from J; junction bases left unmatched: 7. The CDR3 sequence is 16 residues long. The CDR3 here is CASSIRGGISYNEQFF. Here the CDR3 DNA reads TGTGCCAGCAGTATCCGGGGGGGCATATCCTACAATGAGCAGTTCTTC.

The chain carries TRBV28 and TRBJ1-2; the match to TRBD1 covers 10 bases. The germline CDR1 and CDR2 sequences are MDHEN and SYDVKM. The CDR3 extends over 16 amino acids. V trimming: 3 bases; J trimming: 2 bases; junction bases outside the gene matches: 6. Here the CDR3 DNA reads TGTGCCAGCAGTTTCCCGGGACAGGGGTCAAACTATGGCTACACCTTC. Its translation: CASSFPGQGSNYGYTF.

The chain employs TRBV29-1 and TRBJ2-2, with D perhaps matching TRBD1 (6 bases). The CDR3 consists of 12 residues. The germline CDR1 and CDR2 sequences are SQVTM and ANQGSEA. Trimming shortened V by 7 bases and J by 3 bases, and 9 bases separated the two germline ends. The CDR3 sequence: CSGQDDTGELFF. CDR3 nucleotide sequence: TGCAGCGGACAGGATGACACCGGGGAGCTGTTTTTT.

The chain has TRBV7-9 and TRBJ1-6; possible D gene TRBD1, 5 bases. CDR3 length: 12 amino acids. CDR1 is SEHNR, CDR2 FQNEAQ, per germline (reference sequence). Trimming took 8 bases from V and 13 from J, leaving 15 bases between them. The CDR3 DNA sequence: TGTGCCAGCTCCCTGGGAGGGGAGCCCCTCCACTTT. This translates into CASSLGGEPLHF.

The gene calls are TRBV5-1 and TRBJ2-7; 9 nucleotides match TRBD2. CDR1 is SGHRS, CDR2 YFSETQ, per germline. The V and J ends lost 2 bases and 4 bases, in that order; junction bases with no gene match: 1. There are 13 residues in the CDR3. The CDR3 coding sequence is TGCGCCAGCAGCTTTCTAGCGGGGTACGAGCAGTACTTC. Residues: CASSFLAGYEQYF. The full variable domain, rest sourced from reference TRBV5-1 and TRBJ2-7, is KAGVTQTPRYLIKTRGQQVTLSCSPISGHRSVSWYQQTPGQGLQFLFEYFSETQRNKGNFPGRFSGRQFSNSRSEMNVSTLELGDSALYLCASSFLAGYEQYFGPGTRLTVT.

This clonotype was seen only a few times. This chain joins TRBV29-1 and TRBJ2-1; D gene uncertain. Germline V gene sequence: CDR1 SQVTM, CDR2 ANQGSEA. The CDR3 has 15 residues. Trimming removed 2 bases from V and 3 bases from J, with 14 bases in between. For the CDR3, the DNA is TGCAGCGTTGAAATGGGCGCCACCATCTACAATGAGCAGTTCTTC. This encodes CSVEMGATIYNEQFF.

In its sample, this clonotype was seen a few times. The V gene is TRBV30, the J gene TRBJ2-5; D is unclear. V lost 0 bases and J 5 bases, leaving 7 bases between the germline ends. The CDR3 has 12 amino acids. From germline, CDR1 is GTSNPN and CDR2 SVGIG (reference sequence). CDR3 bases: TGTGCCTGGAGTGTAAGGGTTGAGACCCAGTACTTC. Protein product: CAWSVRVETQYF.

This clonotype appeared many times. The gene calls are TRBV28 and TRBJ2-7; TRBD2 matches at 11 bases. J lost 2 bases, V lost 5 bases, and 11 bases had no gene match. Germline-derived CDR1 and CDR2 are MDHEN and SYDVKM. This CDR3 is 17 amino acids long. CDR3 nucleotide sequence: TGTGCCAGCAGTCCACCCTTGGGACTAGCGGTTCCCTACGAGCAGTACTTC. Translation gives CASSPPLGLAVPYEQYF.

CDR3 bases: TGTGCCAGCAGCTCCTTAATGGACGGCCGTAAAAGCTACACCTTC. Translated, it gives CASSSLMDGRKSYTF. This chain uses TRBV7-2 with TRBJ1-2; no firm D call. Trimming removed 4 bases at V and 9 bases at J, with 21 bases between. Germline V gives CDR1 SGHTA, CDR2 FQGNSA. The CDR3 covers 15 residues.

This clonotype appeared a few times. This chain connects TRBV28 to TRBJ2-7; D not certain. Germline lookup yields CDR1 MDHEN and CDR2 SYDVKM. Deletions cut 7 bases from V and 2 bases from J, with 15 bases between. This CDR3 region has 14 residues. This CDR3 is CASKPPQEPYEQYF. The CDR3 region has the DNA TGTGCCAGCAAACCCCCTCAGGAACCCTACGAGCAGTACTTC.

A word on this clonotype: Given a much more abundant clone one base away, this may be a read error. The chain carries TRBV18 and TRBJ2-3; 11 bases agree with TRBD2. This CDR3 comprises 16 residues. The junction had 12 bases not matched to a gene; V was cut back by 8 bases and J by 5 bases. Germline V lookup: CDR1 KGHSH, CDR2 LQKENI. CDR3 DNA sequence: TGTGCCAGCCCACGCGAACTAGCGGGAGTTGGAGATACGCAGTATTTT. Its translation is CASPRELAGVGDTQYF.

This clonotype appeared a few times. The junction and the germline gene differ at one end; a read error may be behind it. The chain combines TRBV5-4 with TRBJ1-1; maybe TRBD1 (6 bases). The CDR3 is 13 residues long. Germline-derived CDR1 and CDR2 are SGHNT and YYREEE (reference sequence). DNA of the CDR3: TGTGCCAGCAGCTCTAGGGGGGATACTGAAGTTTTCTTT. It specifies CASSSRGDTEVFF.

The chain recombines TRBV12-3 or TRBV12-4 with TRBJ2-5; D is perhaps TRBD2 (5 bases). Trimming left V 4 bases short and J 0 bases short, with 9 bases between. CDR3 length equals 14 residues. The CDR3 protein is CASSWRRNQETQYF. CDR3 DNA sequence: TGTGCCAGCAGTTGGAGGAGAAACCAAGAGACCCAGTACTTC.